A selection of T cell receptor beta chains follows, all from one sample in a study of T cells in Graves' hyperthyroidism and ophthalmopathy. TCRdb independently ran MiXCR on the multiplex PCR reads; one entry per CDR3 protein. The sample contains approximately 640,000 distinct CDR3 sequences, less than 45% of which appear only once. Sequenced input: peripheral blood or thyroid tissue (not recorded which). All receptors derive from an adult man with Graves' disease, either hyperthyroidism or ophthalmopathy (not recorded which). The CDR3 runs from the conserved cysteine through the conserved F or W. A D gene is named only where the DNA matches it firmly. Size tells how often a clone was seen (once, few, many) or the class of an expanded clone, and some rows leave it out.

TRBJ2-7,few,TRBV6-1,NA,TGTGCCAGCAGTGACGGCGGACATCACTACGAGCAGTACTTC,CASSDGGHHYEQYF
TRBJ2-5,once,TRBV29-1,TRBD1,TGCAGCGGGGGACAGGCATCTCAGGAGACCCAGTACTTC,CSGGQASQETQYF
TRBJ1-2,few,TRBV4-1,TRBD1,TGCGCCAGCAGCCATCTACAGGGGGCGAACTATGGCTACACCTTC,CASSHLQGANYGYTF
TRBJ2-5,NA,TRBV13,NA,TGTGCCAGCAGACGAGCGGACAGCCCCAGGGAGACCCAGTACTTC,CASRRADSPRETQYF
TRBJ1-5,few,TRBV6-1,NA,TGTGCCAGCAGTGAAGATCCGGGCATGAGACATCAGCCCCAGCATTTT,CASSEDPGMRHQPQHF
TRBJ2-5,many,TRBV2,TRBD2,TGTGCCAGCAGTCCCGGGACTAGGACCCAAGAGACCCAGTACTTC,CASSPGTRTQETQYF
TRBJ1-1,NA,TRBV20-1,NA,TGCAGTGCTAGTCCCATTCCGGTGAACACTGAAGCTTTCTTT,CSASPIPVNTEAFF
TRBJ1-2,few,TRBV24-1,NA,TGTGCCAGTCATTCTTTGGACTATGGCTACACCTTC,CASHSLDYGYTF
TRBJ2-5,NA,TRBV13,NA,TGTGCCAGCAGCTTAGTCCCAGGGAGTCGGGAGACCCAGTACTTC,CASSLVPGSRETQYF
TRBJ1-2,NA,TRBV20-1,NA,TGCAGTGCTAGAGATGGCCCCCTTCCCTATGGCTACACCTTC,CSARDGPLPYGYTF
TRBJ2-7,NA,TRBV19,NA,TGTGCCAGTAGCTCCGGGGCCGCTCGGGGCGAGCAGTACTTC,CASSSGAARGEQYF
TRBJ1-2,many,TRBV7-9,NA,TGTGCCAGCAGCTTAGAGGGGACCGCTAACTATGGCTACACCTTC,CASSLEGTANYGYTF
TRBJ2-5,many,TRBV7-9,TRBD1,TGTGCCAGCAGCTCAGGGACAGGGGCCCAGTACTTC,CASSSGTGAQYF
TRBJ2-5,NA,TRBV7-9,TRBD2,TGTGCCAGCAGTGACCGGACTAGCGGGGGGGGAGAGACCCAGTACTTC,CASSDRTSGGGETQYF
TRBJ1-6,few,TRBV11-2,NA,TGTGCCAGCAGCTTCGGGCCGTATAATTCACCCCTCCACTTT,CASSFGPYNSPLHF
TRBJ1-3,NA,TRBV11-2,TRBD1,TGTGCCAGCAGTTTAGCAGGGGGAGGAAACACCATATATTTT,CASSLAGGGNTIYF
TRBJ1-1,NA,TRBV11-2,NA,TGTGCCAGCAGCCTTAGCCACGACACTGAAGCTTTCTTT,CASSLSHDTEAFF
TRBJ1-1,NA,TRBV20-1,NA,TGCAGTGCTAGTACTGAAGTGTCGGGAAAGTTGAACACTGAAGCTTTCTTT,CSASTEVSGKLNTEAFF
TRBJ1-3,once,TRBV7-9,NA,TGTGCCAGCAGCTCCCAGGGAAGCACCATATATTTT,CASSSQGSTIYF
TRBJ1-1,few,TRBV7-9,TRBD1,TGTGCCAGCAGCCCCTCGCAGGGGGGCACTGAAGCTTTCTTT,CASSPSQGGTEAFF
TRBJ1-1,few,TRBV20-1,NA,TGCAGTGTGTCGGGCATAATGAACACTGAAGCTTTCTTT,CSVSGIMNTEAFF
TRBJ2-2,NA,TRBV2,NA,TGTGCCAGCAGTGTGTGGGGCAGAGACACCGGGGAGCTGTTTTTT,CASSVWGRDTGELFF
TRBJ2-5,NA,TRBV7-2,TRBD1,TGTGCCAGCAGCTTAATCGGTGGGCAGGGGGAACGGACCCAGTACTTC,CASSLIGGQGERTQYF
TRBJ1-1,NA,TRBV29-1,NA,TGCAGCAGTTGGGCGGGGAACACTGAAGCTTTCTTT,CSSWAGNTEAFF
TRBJ1-6,few,TRBV7-6,NA,TGTGCCAGCAGCTTGCCGGCAGGCTCTCTCCCATTAAATAATTCACCCCTCCACTTT,CASSLPAGSLPLNNSPLHF
TRBJ1-2,NA,TRBV6-4,NA,TGTGCCAGCAGTGAGACAATGGGGACTGGGGGATATGGCTACACCTTC,CASSETMGTGGYGYTF
TRBJ1-2,many,TRBV5-1,NA,TGCGCCAGCAGCCGAACATCTGCTACCCCTAACTATGGCTACACCTTC,CASSRTSATPNYGYTF
TRBJ1-2,once,TRBV2,NA,TGTGCCAGCAGTGAAGTGGGGCAGGATCGGGGCTACACCTTC,CASSEVGQDRGYTF
TRBJ2-7,many,TRBV2,NA,TGTGCCACCAGGGGGGCCTACGAGCAGTACTTC,CATRGAYEQYF
TRBJ1-2,few,TRBV4-1,NA,TGCGCCAGCAGCCAAGATAGAGGCTACACCTTC,CASSQDRGYTF
TRBJ1-2,NA,TRBV28,NA,TGTGCCAGCAGTCAGACGTTCAACTATGGCTACACCTTC,CASSQTFNYGYTF
TRBJ1-5,few,TRBV12-3/TRBV12-4,NA,TGTGCCAGCAGTTTTCGAGGGGCCGGGACCCAGCATTTT,CASSFRGAGTQHF
TRBJ1-6,NA,TRBV7-9,NA,TGTGCCAGCAGCTTGTCCAGGGTAAATTCACCCCTCCACTTT,CASSLSRVNSPLHF
TRBJ1-3,NA,TRBV12-3/TRBV12-4,TRBD1,TGTGCCAGCAACCCACCGGGACAGGGTGTCGGAAACACCATATATTTT,CASNPPGQGVGNTIYF
TRBJ2-7,NA,TRBV11-2,NA,TGTGCCAGCAGCCGAAGTCAGGACGAGCAGTACTTC,CASSRSQDEQYF
TRBJ2-2,NA,TRBV20-1,TRBD2,TGCAGTGCTGCGGGGAGCGGGAGCGGGAACACCGGGGAGCTGTTTTTT,CSAAGSGSGNTGELFF
TRBJ2-7,NA,TRBV7-9,NA,TGTGCCAGCAGCCCGCTGGGTAGGGACGACTCCTACGAGCAGTACTTC,CASSPLGRDDSYEQYF
TRBJ2-5,NA,TRBV2,TRBD2,TGTGCCGTCGACCTCCCGGGACTAGCGGGGAGAGAGACCCAGTACTTC,CAVDLPGLAGRETQYF
TRBJ1-1,few,TRBV20-1,NA,TGCAGTGCTAGCAGCAGGGCGAACACTGAAGCTTTCTTT,CSASSRANTEAFF
TRBJ2-2,NA,TRBV19,NA,TGTGCCAGTAGGCAGGGTACGAACACCGGGGAGCTGTTTTTT,CASRQGTNTGELFF
TRBJ1-3,few,TRBV29-1,NA,TGCAGCGTTGGGGTTGGAAACACCATATATTTT,CSVGVGNTIYF
TRBJ1-5,few,TRBV12-3/TRBV12-4,NA,TGTGCCAGCAGGACAGGTTTTGATCAGCCCCAGCATTTT,CASRTGFDQPQHF
TRBJ1-6,NA,TRBV20-1,TRBD1,TGCAGTGCTAGGGCAGGGGGAAGGTCCTATAATTCACCCCTCCACTTT,CSARAGGRSYNSPLHF
TRBJ1-5,many,TRBV2,TRBD1,TGTGCCAGCAGTCAGACAGGGGCGAACAATCAGCCCCAGCATTTT,CASSQTGANNQPQHF
TRBJ1-2,NA,TRBV6-1,NA,TGTGCCAGCAGACAGCTCTATGGCTACACCTTC,CASRQLYGYTF
TRBJ2-2,NA,TRBV5-1,NA,TGCGCCAGCAGCGTGGGTCCAGCCCAGAGTACCGGGGAGCTGTTTTTT,CASSVGPAQSTGELFF
TRBJ1-2,many,TRBV29-1,NA,TGCAGCGTTGGAGAAGGTGGATATGGCTACACCTTC,CSVGEGGYGYTF
TRBJ1-6,many,TRBV7-8,TRBD1,TGTGCCAGCAGCTTATGGGACAGGGATTCACCCCTCCACTTT,CASSLWDRDSPLHF
TRBJ2-7,once,TRBV6-5,NA,TGTGCCAGCAGGTCGAGGGGAGACGAGCAGTACTTC,CASRSRGDEQYF
TRBJ1-2,NA,TRBV5-1,TRBD1,TGCGCCAGCAGCTTGGATGGGACAGTCAGACAGTATGGCTACACCTTC,CASSLDGTVRQYGYTF
TRBJ2-7,few,TRBV6-6,TRBD1,TGTGCCAGCAGTAAGCTACCGGGACAGGGAACTAGCGAGCAGTACTTC,CASSKLPGQGTSEQYF
TRBJ1-1,few,TRBV6-6,TRBD1,TGTGCCAGCAGGGGACAGGGGGGAGGCACTGAAGCTTTCTTT,CASRGQGGGTEAFF
TRBJ2-7,many,TRBV7-6,NA,TGTGCCAGCAGCGGAGACACACCCTACGAGCAGTACTTC,CASSGDTPYEQYF
TRBJ1-4,few,TRBV5-1,NA,TGCGCCAGCAGCTTGTCGGGAGAGATCGGCGGTGAAAAACTGTTTTTT,CASSLSGEIGGEKLFF
TRBJ1-2,many,TRBV15,TRBD1,TGTGCCACCAGCAGAGATAGACAGGGCTATGGCTACACCTTC,CATSRDRQGYGYTF